A selection of T cell receptor beta chains follows, all from one sample in a study of cytomegalovirus exposure and HLA in healthy donors. The protocol was immunoSEQ multiplex PCR, while the TCRdb copy is restricted to in-frame clones and leaves out a portion. This sample carries under 150,000 clones, 75% to 80% of them seen once, and the ten largest clones take 0.94%. The sample comprised PBMCs. The receptors shown here come from a woman in her sixties or seventies in good health and CMV-seronegative. Each CDR3 is given with its conserved first and last residue. D genes are given only for firm matches. Clone sizes are given selectively: once, few, many, or a class where the clone is expanded.

j_call | v_call | clone_size | d_call | cdr3_aa | cdr3_nt
TRBJ2-4 | TRBV18 | NA | NA | CASSPLALNLAKNIQYF | TGTGCCAGCTCACCACTGGCTCTCAACCTAGCCAAAAACATTCAGTACTTC
TRBJ1-3 | TRBV10-2 | NA | TRBD1 | CASRDRGSGNTIYF | TGCGCCAGCAGGGACAGGGGCTCTGGAAACACCATATATTTT
TRBJ2-1 | TRBV5-1 | NA | NA | CASSAMWGSGEFF | TGCGCCAGCAGCGCGATGTGGGGCAGTGGGGAGTTCTTC
TRBJ2-5 | TRBV9 | once | NA | CASSVGGRGGKETQYF | TGTGCCAGCAGCGTAGGGGGGCGAGGGGGAAAAGAGACCCAGTACTTC
TRBJ2-2 | TRBV19 | NA | NA | CASIGPVNTGELFF | TGTGCCAGTATTGGGCCAGTTAACACCGGGGAGCTGTTTTTT
TRBJ2-7 | TRBV7-9 | once | NA | CSSSLEYVRGSEQYF | TGTTCCAGCAGCTTAGAGTACGTGCGGGGATCGGAGCAGTACTTC
TRBJ2-7 | TRBV28 | NA | NA | CASGRGEQYF | TGTGCCAGCGGGAGAGGCGAGCAGTACTTC
TRBJ2-7 | TRBV29-1 | NA | NA | CSAGVAIGYEQYF | TGCAGCGCGGGGGTAGCTATAGGCTACGAGCAGTACTTC
TRBJ1-4 | TRBV4-1 | NA | NA | CASSQVLYEKLFF | TGCGCCAGCAGCCAAGTTTTATATGAAAAACTGTTTTTT
TRBJ2-7 | TRBV5-1 | NA | TRBD2 | CASSSGLASGSNEQYF | TGCGCCAGCAGCTCGGGGTTGGCTAGCGGGAGTAACGAGCAGTACTTC
TRBJ2-2 | TRBV5-1 | NA | NA | CASSLLDSRGTGELFF | TGCGCCAGCAGCTTGCTAGATAGCCGCGGCACCGGGGAGCTGTTTTTT
TRBJ2-1 | TRBV4-1 | NA | TRBD2 | CASSQAGTSGRGRGDNEQFF | TGCGCCAGCAGCCAAGCTGGGACTAGCGGGAGGGGTAGGGGTGACAATGAGCAGTTCTTC
TRBJ2-7 | TRBV28 | NA | TRBD1 | CASSSQPGTGTYEQYF | TGTGCCAGCAGTTCACAACCCGGGACAGGTACCTACGAGCAGTACTTC
TRBJ1-1 | TRBV14 | NA | NA | CASSQQVVNTEAFF | TGTGCCAGCAGCCAGCAGGTCGTGAACACTGAAGCTTTCTTT
TRBJ2-2 | TRBV9 | NA | NA | CASSVLAEAGELFF | TGTGCCAGCAGCGTTCTAGCTGAAGCCGGGGAGCTGTTTTTT
TRBJ2-5 | TRBV9 | NA | TRBD1 | CASSVVGQGMLTETQYF | TGTGCCAGCAGCGTAGTGGGACAGGGCATGCTAACAGAGACCCAGTACTTC
TRBJ1-1 | TRBV5-1 | NA | NA | CASSAGRNTEAFF | TGCGCCAGCAGCGCAGGCCGAAACACTGAAGCTTTCTTT
TRBJ1-2 | TRBV28 | once | NA | CASSLRGGVNYGYTF | TGTGCCAGCAGTTTACGAGGGGGTGTCAACTATGGCTACACCTTC
TRBJ2-1 | TRBV5-1 | NA | NA | CASSFSRGFSYNEQFF | TGCGCCAGCAGCTTTTCCAGGGGCTTCTCCTACAATGAGCAGTTCTTC